Reported below is one T cell receptor beta chain. The antigen is not known. The junction departs from germline at one end; a sequencing error may be responsible. This sample was taken from a study of breast tumors, draining lymph nodes, adjacent tissues. Study-wide findings and caveats: That most tumor T cells come from lymph nodes remained unproven. Tumor TCR diversity was below lymph nodes but above nontumor tissue. Data fit most tumor T cells coming from lymph node, expanding in tumor.

Via MiXCR, TCRdb re-called the multiplex PCR reads, giving one row per CDR3 protein. Of some 83,000 distinct CDR3 sequences in the sample, around 20% are singletons; the top ten hold 2% to 3%. Breast cancer patients provided tissue from their axillary draining lymph nodes. CDR3 length: 15 residues. Germline V gene data show CDR1 as DFQATT and CDR2 as SNEGSKA (reference sequence). The receptor comes from a female donor with breast cancer. Some clones in this sample may be carry-over from other donors' samples. This rearrangement joins TRBV20-1 to TRBJ2-7, with TRBD2 matching over 7 bases. The sequenced sample consisted of axillary lymph node tissue. CDR3 nucleotides: TGCAGTGCCAGAGATCCGGGACTACCCTCTTACAAGCAGTACTTC. Its protein is CSARDPGLPSYKQYF.